The subject of this entry is one T cell receptor beta chain. The antigen is not known. The CDR3 spans 15 residues. From germline, CDR1 is LNHDA and CDR2 SQIVND (reference sequence). The germline V and J ends were trimmed by 6 bases and 2 bases, with 14 bases remaining between them. Ten immunoSEQ deep assay plates held the unsorted PBMC DNA. The protocol was immunoSEQ multiplex PCR, while the TCRdb copy is restricted to in-frame clones and leaves out a portion. There are more than 450,000 clones in the sample; 79% occur only once, and approximately 12% lies in the top ten. This sample stems from a study of shared clonotypes between healthy human individuals. Broader study findings: Sampling included only blood; tissue repertoires likely differ.

Every contributor of samples was a Caucasian grown-up residing in Nashville, Tennessee. The chain is built from TRBV19 and TRBJ1-5; possibly TRBD1 for D (6 bases). The sequence derives from a middle-aged woman in good health. Some clones in this sample may be carry-over from other donors' samples. The sample taken for sequencing was PBMCs. The CDR3 region is CASSYRAAGNQPQHF. The CDR3 region has the DNA TGTGCCAGTAGCTACAGGGCTGCGGGCAATCAGCCCCAGCATTTT.